The 13 T cell receptor beta chains reported below all come from one sample, sequenced in a study of blood T cell repertoires in COVID-19. Assay: immunoSEQ multiplex PCR; the TCRdb copy retains only in-frame clones and omits some. The table lists about 300,000 clones, more than 70% of them singletons, with 1.6% in the top ten. The specimen sequenced was peripheral blood. The receptors come from a woman aged 50 to 65 with acute or convalescent COVID-19.

The gene calls are TRBV28 and TRBJ2-5; 13 nucleotides agree with TRBD2. Per germline, CDR1 MDHEN and CDR2 SYDVKM. The CDR3 contains 16 residues. V was pared by 6 bases and J by 1 base, with 5 bases of the junction left unmatched. Written as DNA, the CDR3 is TGTGCCAGCAGCAAACTAGCGGGAGGGCCCCAAGAGACCCAGTACTTC. Translated, it gives CASSKLAGGPQETQYF.

This clone was recorded a few times. V gene TRBV23-1 combines with J gene TRBJ1-5; TRBD1 matches at 8 bases. TRBV23-1 is marked as an open reading frame, function uncertain. V lost 6 bases to trimming and J lost 4 bases; unmatched junction nucleotides: 11. The CDR3 is 16 amino acids. CDR3 nucleotides: TGCGCCAGCAGCCTCCCCCGGACAGGGCCAAATCAGCCCCAGCATTTT. Translation gives CASSLPRTGPNQPQHF.

The genes are TRBV27 and TRBJ1-2; 7 nucleotides agree with TRBD1. CDR1 is MNHEY and CDR2 is SMNVEV in the germline V gene (reference sequence). V was clipped by 4 bases and J by 0 bases; unmatched bases: 2. There are 14 residues in the CDR3. CDR3 DNA: TGTGCCAGCAGTTGGGGACAGTCTAACTATGGCTACACCTTC. This encodes CASSWGQSNYGYTF.

The chain links TRBV30 to TRBJ1-6; perhaps TRBD1 as D (6 bases). This CDR3 contains 13 residues. Trimming shortened V by 4 bases and J by 10 bases, and 14 bases separated the two germline ends. The germline gives CDR1 GTSNPN, CDR2 SVGIG (reference sequence). This CDR3 reads CAWNLMRGSPLHF. Here the CDR3 DNA reads TGTGCCTGGAACCTCATGAGGGGGTCACCCCTCCACTTT.

The chain carries TRBV18 and TRBJ2-2; D perhaps matches TRBD1 (7 bases). Germline-derived CDR1 and CDR2 are KGHSH and LQKENI. Trimming removed 3 bases from V and 4 bases from J, with 18 bases in between. The CDR3 is made up of 17 amino acids. The CDR3 bases are TGTGCCAGCTCACCGACTCAGGGGGGCCGAAGCACCGGGGAGCTGTTTTTT. Translating it yields CASSPTQGGRSTGELFF.

This clone appeared a few times. V is TRBV27 and J is TRBJ2-1, with TRBD2 matching 13 bases. V gave up 4 bases and J gave up 4 bases; unmatched junction bases: 10. Germline lookup yields CDR1 MNHEY and CDR2 SMNVEV (reference sequence). There are 18 residues in the CDR3. The CDR3 region has the DNA TGTGCCAGCAGTTCACTACTAGCGGGAGGGCCAGATTACAATGAGCAGTTCTTC. It codes for CASSSLLAGGPDYNEQFF.

V gene TRBV30 combines with J gene TRBJ2-7; 10 nucleotides agree with TRBD2. The CDR3 runs 15 residues. J lost 3 bases, V lost 4 bases, and 9 bases had no gene match. Germline V lookup: CDR1 GTSNPN, CDR2 SVGIG (reference sequence). CDR3: CAWTSSGSFGYEQYF. In DNA, the CDR3 is TGTGCCTGGACCTCTAGCGGGAGCTTCGGCTACGAGCAGTACTTC.

This clone was observed a handful of times. The J gene is TRBJ1-4, the V gene TRBV28, with 7 bases aligning to TRBD1. The V and J ends lost 7 bases and 0 bases, in that order; junction bases with no gene match: 5. CDR3 length: 15 amino acids. CDR1 MDHEN and CDR2 SYDVKM come from the germline V gene. The CDR3 nucleotides are TGTGCCAGCACGGGCAGGGGGGCAACTAATGAAAAACTGTTTTTT. This encodes CASTGRGATNEKLFF.

A note on this clone: Other DNA sequences from this sample encode an identical CDR3 as well. This chain links TRBV2 with TRBJ2-7; D gene unclear. The germline gives CDR1 SNHLY, CDR2 FYNNEI. The CDR3 is 11 residues long. The V end lost 5 bases, the J end lost 0 bases, and 2 bases lay between the germline ends. The CDR3 DNA sequence: TGTGCCAGCAGTCGCTCCTACGAGCAGTACTTC. As protein: CASSRSYEQYF. Variable domain in full (rest from reference TRBV2 and TRBJ2-7): EPEVTQTPSHQVTQMGQEVILRCVPISNHLYFYWYRQILGQKVEFLVSFYNNEISEKSEIFDDQFSVERPDGSNFTLKIRSTKLEDSAMYFCASSRSYEQYFGPGTRLTVT.

The rearrangement joins TRBV7-3 to TRBJ2-1; D not resolved. The CDR3 length is 15 residues. The germline V and J ends were trimmed by 3 bases and 0 bases, with 9 bases remaining between them. CDR1 is SGHTA and CDR2 is FQGTGA in the germline V gene. CDR3 sequence reads: CASSLGSSSYNEQFF. The CDR3 region has the DNA TGTGCCAGCAGCTTGGGCTCGAGCTCCTACAATGAGCAGTTCTTC.

The CDR3 DNA reads TGTGCCAGCAGACAACCGGGACTGGGACGGGAGCTGTTTTTT. It encodes CASRQPGLGRELFF. The chain recombines TRBV3-1 (or the pseudogene TRBV3-2) with TRBJ2-2; D might be TRBD2 (6 bases). Germline V lookup: CDR1 LGHDT, CDR2 YNNKEL (reference sequence). The CDR3 runs to 14 residues. The ends were cut back, 6 bases at V and 9 bases at J, with 17 bases in the middle.

J is TRBJ1-1 and V is TRBV7-2; TRBD1 matches at 8 bases. The J segment lost 6 bases and the V segment lost 4 bases, leaving 4 bases of the junction unmatched. The V gene's germline CDR1 is SGHTA and CDR2 FQGNSA. This CDR3 region has 13 residues. In DNA, the CDR3 is TGTGCCAGCAGCTCGACAGGGGACTCTGAAGCTTTCTTT. This gives the protein CASSSTGDSEAFF.

The CDR3 here is CASSFLLLTKAGAERFF. DNA of the CDR3: TGTGCCAGCAGCTTTTTGCTTTTGACTAAAGCGGGCGCCGAGCGGTTCTTC. The rearrangement links TRBV12-1 to TRBJ2-1; TRBD2, the table's D call, lacks a check against the DNA. TRBV12-1 is a pseudogene. The CDR3 is made up of 17 amino acids.